Each of the 14 T cell receptor beta chains below was sequenced from the same sample in a study of T cells in Graves' hyperthyroidism and ophthalmopathy. The CDR3 regions of TCR beta were amplified from RNA transcripts. The study used the HTBI primer set for a first-round RT-PCR of the TCR CDR3. MiXCR was run by TCRdb on the multiplex PCR reads, yielding one entry per CDR3 protein. The sample includes 450,000 to 650,000 distinct CDR3 sequences, approximately 17% of them seen just once. The sample taken for sequencing was blood. These TCRs come from a woman under 30 with Graves' ophthalmopathy.

There are many counts of this clonotype. This chain uses TRBV3-1 with TRBJ2-5; 10 bases line up with TRBD2. V gave up 2 bases and J gave up 5 bases; unmatched junction bases: 11. Per the germline V gene, CDR1 is LGHDT and CDR2 is YNNKEL (reference sequence). The CDR3 spans 17 residues. For the CDR3, the DNA is TGTGCCAGCAGCCAAACGTCCAGCGGGGGGGGTACGGAGACCCAGTACTTC. It encodes CASSQTSSGGGTETQYF.

This chain connects TRBV18 to TRBJ1-5, with D unresolved. CDR3 size: 16 residues. Germline-derived CDR1 and CDR2 are KGHSH and LQKENI. Trimming removed 4 bases at V and 1 base at J, with 14 bases between. This CDR3 is CASSLSRSFSNQPQHF. DNA for the CDR3: TGTGCCAGCTCACTATCCAGGAGTTTCAGCAATCAGCCCCAGCATTTT.

In regard to this clonotype: Possible read error: a much larger clone is one base away. The J gene is TRBJ2-3, the V gene TRBV5-1; D unresolved. Per the germline V gene, CDR1 is SGHRS and CDR2 is YFSETQ. V was pared by 4 bases and J by 1 base, with 13 bases between. This CDR3 is 15 amino acids long. CDR3 region: CASSAGRKGTDTQYF. CDR3 coding DNA: TGCGCCAGCAGCGCCGGACGGAAAGGCACAGATACGCAGTATTTT. The full variable domain, completed using reference TRBV5-1 and TRBJ2-3, is KAGVTQTPRYLIKTRGQQVTLSCSPISGHRSVSWYQQTPGQGLQFLFEYFSETQRNKGNFPGRFSGRQFSNSRSEMNVSTLELGDSALYLCASSAGRKGTDTQYFGPGTRLTVL.

This clonotype showed up many times. V usage is TRBV28 and J usage is TRBJ2-5; TRBD2 matches 8 bases. This CDR3 is 13 amino acids long. Germline loops: CDR1 MDHEN, CDR2 SYDVKM. After removal of 11 bases from V and 5 bases from J, the junction contained 10 bases not matched to a gene. The CDR3 reads CAVREGPRETQYF. In DNA, the CDR3 is TGTGCCGTACGGGAGGGCCCTCGGGAGACCCAGTACTTC.

The chain employs TRBV12-3 or TRBV12-4 and TRBJ2-1, with D possibly being TRBD2 (6 bases). V was pared by 6 bases and J by 4 bases, with 10 bases between. The CDR3 extends over 13 amino acids. The CDR3 protein is CASRGGRYNEQFF. The CDR3 DNA follows: TGTGCCAGCAGGGGGGGACGGTACAATGAGCAGTTCTTC.

The sample holds a few counts of this clonotype. The CDR3 sequence: CSAPEGSGNTIYF. The CDR3 nucleotides are TGCAGTGCGCCCGAAGGGTCTGGAAACACCATATATTTT. The chain links TRBV20-1 to TRBJ1-3; D call uncertain. Germline V CDR1 and CDR2: DFQATT, SNEGSKA (reference sequence). The CDR3 has 13 amino acids. Between the trimmed V and J ends, which lost 6 bases and 1 base, there was a span of 10 bases.

This clonotype was recorded a few times. CDR3 loop: CASSIDPSATSFYNEQFF. DNA for the CDR3: TGTGCCAGTAGTATAGATCCTAGCGCGACGTCTTTTTACAATGAGCAGTTCTTC. J is TRBJ2-1 and V is TRBV19, with D tentatively TRBD2 (6 bases). The CDR3 is made up of 18 amino acids. Germline CDR1 reads LNHDA; CDR2 reads SQIVND (reference sequence). V was cut by 0 bases and J by 4 bases, with 19 bases left in between.

This clonotype occurred many times. This rearrangement joins TRBV20-1 to TRBJ2-1; 9 bases align to TRBD2. CDR1 is DFQATT, CDR2 SNEGSKA, per germline (reference sequence). This CDR3 has 14 amino acids. Trimming at V came to 6 bases and at J to 5 bases, leaving 8 bases not matched to a gene. The DNA of the CDR3 is TGCAGTGCGAGGAAGCGGGGGGTGGACAATGAGCAGTTCTTC. Translating it yields CSARKRGVDNEQFF.

Many counts were recorded for this clonotype. The chain carries TRBV6-1 and TRBJ2-7; D might be TRBD1 (5 bases). Germline assignment: CDR1 MNHNS and CDR2 SASEGT. The CDR3 sequence is 13 residues long. The V gene lost 5 bases and the J gene lost 5 bases, with 13 bases spanning the gap. As DNA, the CDR3 is TGTGCCAGCAGTTCCCAGGGAAGGGACGAGCAGTACTTC. It encodes CASSSQGRDEQYF.

This clonotype has ten or more counts. The V gene is TRBV28, the J gene TRBJ2-1, with 8 nucleotides matching TRBD2. Unmatched junction bases numbered 13, after V lost 5 bases and J lost 7 bases. This CDR3 spans 16 amino acids. CDR1 and CDR2 (germline): MDHEN, SYDVKM. CDR3 coding DNA: TGTGCCAGCAGTCTTACTCAAGCGGGAGCCCGGAATGAGCAGTTCTTC. Translating gives CASSLTQAGARNEQFF.

Turning to this clonotype: A much bigger clone sits one base away, suggesting this may be a read error. The J gene is TRBJ1-2, the V gene TRBV7-9; D might be TRBD1 (5 bases). CDR1 and CDR2 (germline): SEHNR, FQNEAQ (reference sequence). Trimming removed 3 bases from V and 3 bases from J, with 5 bases in between. The CDR3 consists of 12 residues. The CDR3 DNA reads TGTGCCAGCAGCTTCAGGGACTATGGCTACACCTTC. It is translated as CASSFRDYGYTF.

This clonotype was seen only a few times. The V and J genes are TRBV29-1 and TRBJ2-3, with D maybe TRBD2 (5 bases). V lost 6 bases, J lost 7 bases, and 14 bases lay in between. Germline V lookup: CDR1 SQVTM, CDR2 ANQGSEA. The CDR3 is made up of 12 amino acids. CDR3 in DNA: TGCAGCGTCGAGGACGGGATGAATACGCAGTATTTT. Translated, it gives CSVEDGMNTQYF.

This clonotype was observed at least ten times. This sequence joins TRBV30 and TRBJ1-5; no clear D gene. V was trimmed by 0 bases and J by 4 bases, leaving 10 bases between them. Germline V lookup: CDR1 GTSNPN, CDR2 SVGIG (reference sequence). The length of the CDR3 is 14 residues. CDR3 DNA: TGTGCCTGGAGTGTGGCCCGGGTGAATCAGCCCCAGCATTTT. Residues: CAWSVARVNQPQHF.

CDR3 bases: TGCGCCAGCAGCTTGGTGAACAGGGGGGGACAGTACTTC. It yields the protein CASSLVNRGGQYF. The chain employs TRBV5-1 and TRBJ2-5, with a possible D match to TRBD1 (8 bases). The germline CDR1 and CDR2 sequences are SGHRS and YFSETQ. V was pared by 0 bases and J by 11 bases, with 14 bases between. This CDR3 has 13 amino acids.